The rows below give T cell receptor beta chains drawn from one sample of a study of shared clonotypes between healthy human individuals. The table came from immunoSEQ multiplex PCR; TCRdb's copy has only in-frame clones and leaves some out. The table records approximately 590,000 clones, around 95% of them present only once. Specimen: naive CD8+ T cells sorted from blood. Receptor source: a woman in her 30s in good health. Both conserved end residues are part of each CDR3. The D gene is left open where the match is weak. Some rows mark clone size as missing; the rest say once, few, many or name a class of expanded clone.

D gene | J gene | V gene | clone size | CDR3 length | CDR3 DNA | CDR3 protein
NA | TRBJ2-1 | TRBV28 | NA | 13 | TGTGCCAGCATCAGGTTTCGGGGCAATGAGCAGTTCTTC | CASIRFRGNEQFF
TRBD1 | TRBJ1-4 | TRBV6-6 | NA | 16 | TGTGCCAGCAGTTACCACCCGGACAGGGGAGGTGAAAAACTGTTTTTT | CASSYHPDRGGEKLFF
NA | TRBJ1-3 | TRBV9 | NA | 17 | TGTGCCAGCAGCGCATCGGGACACCCGAGCTCTGGAAACACCATATATTTT | CASSASGHPSSGNTIYF
NA | TRBJ2-2 | TRBV5-6 | NA | 16 | TGTGCCAGCAGCTTTTACCCAGGGTCGAACACCGGGGAGCTGTTTTTT | CASSFYPGSNTGELFF
NA | TRBJ1-3 | TRBV9 | NA | 14 | TGTGCCAGCAGCTCAAGGGGTTCTGGAAACACCATATATTTT | CASSSRGSGNTIYF
NA | TRBJ2-7 | TRBV28 | NA | 15 | TGTGCCAGCAGTTTAGGGGGGCCCGGCGGGAACGAGCAGTACTTC | CASSLGGPGGNEQYF
NA | TRBJ1-5 | TRBV19 | NA | 14 | TGTGCCAGCACAGGGCAGGGCTTATGGCAGCCCCAGCATTTT | CASTGQGLWQPQHF
NA | TRBJ1-3 | TRBV7-9 | NA | 16 | TGTGCCAGCAGCCGAGGGGGTCGAACGCGGGGAAACACCATATATTTT | CASSRGGRTRGNTIYF
NA | TRBJ2-5 | TRBV27 | once | 16 | TGTGCCAGCAGTTCCCTCGGTGGAGGGTTAGGAGAGACCCAGTACTTC | CASSSLGGGLGETQYF
NA | TRBJ2-5 | TRBV5-4 | NA | 14 | TGTGCCAGCAGCTTGGAACAGATTCAAGAGACCCAGTACTTC | CASSLEQIQETQYF
NA | TRBJ2-3 | TRBV13 | NA | 14 | TGTGCCAGCAGGGGGACGCATAGTACAGATACGCAGTATTTT | CASRGTHSTDTQYF
TRBD2 | TRBJ2-3 | TRBV4-1 | NA | 16 | TGCGCCAGCAGCCAATTAGCGGGACGCAGCACAGATACGCAGTATTTT | CASSQLAGRSTDTQYF
TRBD2 | TRBJ2-1 | TRBV28 | once | 17 | TGTGCCAGCAGGCGGACTAGCGGGAGAACCGGCTACAATGAGCAGTTCTTC | CASRRTSGRTGYNEQFF
NA | TRBJ2-7 | TRBV13 | NA | 15 | TGTGCCAGCAGCTCCGATAGCGGAGGTGCCTACGAGCAGTACTTC | CASSSDSGGAYEQYF